This TCR beta chain was observed in a study of blood T cell repertoires in COVID-19. Study-level information: The study drew acute and convalescent COVID-19 samples from the United States, Italy and Spain. From T cells, B-cell-depleted T cells, or PBMCs came the material, which was cDNA or gDNA.

This clone has a single count. The germline gives CDR1 MNHEY, CDR2 SVGAGI. This CDR3 comprises 15 residues. V was cut by 6 bases and J by 0 bases, with 13 bases left in between. Per the study methods: Amplification with reference gene primers provided the estimates of nucleated cell counts. Sequencing used immunoSEQ multiplex PCR; TCRdb keeps in-frame clones, though not all of them. The DNA was the basis for D and trimming; V, J and clone size are from that table. The sample yields over 20,000 clones, approximately 80% seen once. This clonotype was obtained from a man between 65 and 85 years old with acute or convalescent COVID-19. The V gene is TRBV6-5, the J gene TRBJ2-3, with D perhaps TRBD2 (5 bases). Source material: peripheral blood. CDR3 nucleotide sequence: TGTGCCAGCAGAGACGGGGATCTTAGCACAGATACGCAGTATTTT. Encoded protein: CASRDGDLSTDTQYF.